Following are 2 T cell receptor beta chains from one sample sequenced in a study of identical twins. Via MiXCR, TCRdb re-called the 5' RACE reads, giving one row per CDR3 protein. The repertoire holds some 500,000 distinct CDR3 sequences, with roughly an eighth as singletons. The sample also formed part of further work on yellow fever vaccine responses in identical twins.

Sequenced sample: CD4+ T cells sorted from blood. These receptors came from a woman younger than 35 in good health.

This clonotype occurred a few times. The chain is built from TRBV18 and TRBJ1-3, with a weak D call TRBD1 (5 bases). The germline gives CDR1 KGHSH, CDR2 LQKENI. The CDR3 covers 15 residues. Trimming pared 0 bases from V and 1 base from J, leaving 7 bases between. CDR3 region: CASSPPGDSGNTIYF. DNA of the CDR3: TGTGCCAGCTCACCACCAGGGGATTCTGGAAACACCATATATTTT.

This clonotype was counted a few times. V usage is TRBV13 and J usage is TRBJ2-2; 10 bases align to TRBD2. Trimming removed 4 bases from V and 3 bases from J; junction bases left unmatched: 2. The CDR3 consists of 15 residues. CDR1 and CDR2 from the germline V gene are PRHDT and FYEKMQ (reference sequence). CDR3 in DNA: TGTGCCAGCAGCTCCCTAGCGGGAGACACCGGGGAGCTGTTTTTT. Translated: CASSSLAGDTGELFF.